This is a list of T cell receptor beta chains from one sample in a study of T cells in Graves' hyperthyroidism and ophthalmopathy. TCRdb called the multiplex PCR reads again in MiXCR, with one record for every CDR3 protein. The table has 500,000 to 650,000 distinct CDR3 sequences, around 20% seen once. The sequencing input was blood. The receptors here all came from a man aged 35-49 years with Graves' ophthalmopathy. CDR3s include the opening cysteine and the closing phenylalanine or tryptophan. A D gene is named only where the DNA matches it firmly. Expanded clones are given a class, and other clones once, few, many or no size at all.

>TRBD2|TRBJ2-5|TRBV20-1|few
TGCAGTGCTACCGGGGGGGCCATCAGAAAGACCCAGTACTTC
CSATGGAIRKTQYF
>NA|TRBJ1-5|TRBV27|NA
TGTGCCAGCAGTCATTCTGATCAGCCCCAGCATTTT
CASSHSDQPQHF
>TRBD1|TRBJ2-5|TRBV10-2|NA
TGCGCCAGCAGTGAGTCGATTTTCCGGACAGGGGGCACCAAAGAGACCCAGTACTTC
CASSESIFRTGGTKETQYF
>TRBD2|TRBJ2-7|TRBV19|NA
TGTGCCACCACCCACGGCCTAGCGGGAGTCTACGAGCAGTACTTC
CATTHGLAGVYEQYF
>NA|TRBJ1-4|TRBV5-4|few
TGTGCCAGCCGTCGCGGACAGTCACTTAATGAAAAACTGTTTTTT
CASRRGQSLNEKLFF
>NA|TRBJ2-1|TRBV6-4|NA
TGTGCCAGCAGCCCACTCCAGGGTGGCGGCAATGAGCAGTTCTTC
CASSPLQGGGNEQFF
>TRBD1|TRBJ2-7|TRBV10-3|few
TGTGCCATCAGTCTCGCGGGACAGGGTATCAACGAGCAGTACTTC
CAISLAGQGINEQYF
>TRBD2|TRBJ2-7|TRBV3-1|few
TGTGCCAGCAGGCAAGCGGGAGGGCGGTCCTACGAGCAGTACTTC
CASRQAGGRSYEQYF
>NA|TRBJ2-6|TRBV12-3/TRBV12-4|many
TGTGCCAGCAGGACATCCGGGGCAAGCTATGGGGCCAACGTCCTGACTTTC
CASRTSGASYGANVLTF
>NA|TRBJ1-6|TRBV30|many
TGTGCCTGGAGTGGACTCACAGGGAATTCACCCCTCCACTTT
CAWSGLTGNSPLHF
>NA|TRBJ1-4|TRBV28|few
TGTGCCAGCAGTTCACGGACAGAAGAGAATGAAAAACTGTTTTTT
CASSSRTEENEKLFF
>TRBD2|TRBJ2-2|TRBV12-5|few
TGTGCTAGTGGTTTAAGGGTAGCGGGTAACACCGGGGAGCTGTTTTTT
CASGLRVAGNTGELFF
>NA|TRBJ2-4|TRBV11-2|many
TGTGCCAGCAGCTTTCAGGAGGTGAACATTCAGTACTTC
CASSFQEVNIQYF
>NA|TRBJ2-7|TRBV20-1|many
TGCAGTGCTAGAGATCGGCAGTTCGAGCAGTACTTC
CSARDRQFEQYF
>TRBD1|TRBJ1-2|TRBV24-1|NA
TGTGCCACCAGTGATCTCGACAGGGCAAGAAGGGTAAACTCTGGCTACACCTTC
CATSDLDRARRVNSGYTF